The next 20 T cell receptor beta chains were all read from a single sample in a study of shared clonotypes between healthy human individuals. Generated by immunoSEQ multiplex PCR, the TCRdb table keeps only in-frame clones and is missing some. The data contain around 2.1 million clones, just over 90% of them singletons. CD8 cells classed as naive were CD45RO-negative and positively selected for CCR7, excluding terminally differentiated effector memory CD45RA+ cells. The sequenced sample was naive CD8+ T cells from PBMCs. The receptors were gathered from a man aged 18 to 29 in good health. Some clones in this sample may be carry-over from other donors' samples.

The chain combines TRBV7-9 with TRBJ2-3; D unclear. The CDR3 is 13 residues long. Trimming took 0 bases from V and 6 from J, leaving 7 bases between them. CDR1 SEHNR and CDR2 FQNEAQ come from the germline V gene (reference sequence). CDR3 in amino acids: CASSLAQPDTQYF. CDR3 nucleotides: TGTGCCAGCAGCTTAGCCCAACCGGATACGCAGTATTTT.

The chain carries TRBV7-8 and TRBJ2-7; 10 nucleotides match TRBD2. The CDR3 has 17 amino acids. V shed 2 bases and J 2 bases; nucleotides not matched to a gene: 9. Germline V gene data show CDR1 as SGHVS and CDR2 as FQNEAQ. The CDR3 protein is CASSLSRAGGVPYEQYF. For the CDR3, the DNA is TGTGCCAGCAGCTTATCAAGAGCGGGAGGGGTCCCCTACGAGCAGTACTTC. Supplemented by reference TRBV7-8 and TRBJ2-7, the full variable domain reads GAGVSQSPRYKVAKRGQDVALRCDPISGHVSLFWYQQALGQGPEFLTYFQNEAQLDKSGLPSDRFFAERPEGSVSTLKIQRTQQEDSAVYLCASSLSRAGGVPYEQYFGPGTRLTVT.

The chain is built from TRBV7-2 and TRBJ2-3; D may be TRBD1 (5 bases). The CDR3 loop spans 15 amino acids. CDR1 is SGHTA and CDR2 is FQGNSA in the germline V gene. Trimming removed 1 base from V and 4 bases from J, with 12 bases in between. The CDR3 DNA follows: TGTGCCAGCAGCTTAGGGGGCCTGCTTGCAGATACGCAGTATTTT. This translates into CASSLGGLLADTQYF.

This chain uses TRBV5-8 with TRBJ2-7, with 9 bases matching TRBD1. The CDR3 loop spans 14 amino acids. Unmatched junction bases numbered 5, after V lost 4 bases and J lost 3 bases. Germline V gives CDR1 SGHTS, CDR2 YDEGEE. CDR3: CASSQGTGYYEQYF. For the CDR3, the DNA is TGTGCCAGCAGCCAGGGGACAGGGTACTACGAGCAGTACTTC.

J is TRBJ2-7 and V is TRBV4-2; 12 positions agree with TRBD2. With V trimmed by 3 bases and J by 5 bases, 8 bases remained unmatched. In germline, CDR1 is LGHNA, CDR2 YNFKEQ. CDR3 size: 16 residues. Written as DNA, the CDR3 is TGTGCCAGCAGCCACCTGACTAGCGGGAGAAGCCACGAGCAGTACTTC. It is translated as CASSHLTSGRSHEQYF.

The chain has TRBV6-5 and TRBJ1-2; 8 nucleotides match TRBD1. V lost 0 bases and J lost 7; bases outside the gene matches: 1. The CDR3 has 13 residues. Germline-derived CDR1 and CDR2 are MNHEY and SVGAGI. The CDR3 sequence is CASSYSTGAGYTF. The CDR3 nucleotides are TGTGCCAGCAGTTACTCGACAGGGGCTGGCTACACCTTC.

This rearrangement joins TRBV4-3 to TRBJ2-2, with 7 bases matching TRBD2. This CDR3 region has 17 residues. V lost 3 bases, J lost 0 bases, and 7 bases stayed unmatched. CDR1 is LGHNA and CDR2 is YSLEER in the germline V gene. DNA for the CDR3: TGCGCCAGCAGCCAGGAAACCGGGACTACGAACACCGGGGAGCTGTTTTTT. This translates into CASSQETGTTNTGELFF.

In regard to this clone: Other DNA sequences in this specimen translate into the identical CDR3. The chain is built from TRBV4-3 and TRBJ2-7, with TRBD1 identical over 7 bases. This CDR3 spans 14 amino acids. Looked up from germline, CDR1 is LGHNA and CDR2 is YSLEER. V was clipped by 1 base and J by 4 bases; unmatched bases: 4. The CDR3: CASSQGQGVYEQYF. The CDR3 nucleotides read TGCGCCAGCAGCCAAGGACAGGGTGTATACGAGCAGTACTTC.

The J gene is TRBJ1-2, the V gene TRBV28; D unclear. Germline CDR1 MDHEN, CDR2 SYDVKM. The V and J ends lost 6 bases and 1 base respectively, with 9 bases between them. This CDR3 has 13 residues. CDR3 loop: CASSLQFNYGYTF. The DNA of the CDR3 is TGTGCCAGCAGCCTACAGTTTAACTATGGCTACACCTTC.

The V and J genes are TRBV5-4 and TRBJ2-7, with TRBD1 matching over 7 bases. Trimming at V came to 1 base and at J to 2 bases, leaving 6 bases not matched to a gene. CDR1 is SGHNT and CDR2 is YYREEE in the germline V gene (reference sequence). This CDR3 has 15 amino acids. The CDR3 DNA sequence: TGTGCCAGCAGCTTGACGCCAGGGGGTACCTACGAGCAGTACTTC. This gives the protein CASSLTPGGTYEQYF. Full variable domain (missing parts from reference TRBV5-4 and TRBJ2-7): ETGVTQSPTHLIKTRGQQVTLRCSSQSGHNTVSWYQQALGQGPQFIFQYYREEENGRGNFPPRFSGLQFPNYSSELNVNALELDDSALYLCASSLTPGGTYEQYFGPGTRLTVT.

This chain connects TRBV5-4 to TRBJ2-3; D call uncertain. V lost 4 bases and J lost 3, with 9 bases in between. There are 13 residues in the CDR3. The germline V gene encodes CDR1 SGHNT and CDR2 YYREEE (reference sequence). In DNA, the CDR3 is TGTGCCAGCAGCCCACCCGGGACAGATACGCAGTATTTT. Translating it yields CASSPPGTDTQYF.

The rearrangement uses TRBV5-6 and TRBJ2-7; D might be TRBD1 (5 bases). The V and J ends lost 4 bases and 7 bases respectively, with 27 bases between them. Per the germline V gene, CDR1 is SGHDT and CDR2 is YYEEEE. The CDR3 runs 17 residues. The CDR3 nucleotides read TGTGCCAGCAGCGCTGTGGCAGGGCCCCCTTTTGGGAATGAGCAGTACTTC. Translated, it gives CASSAVAGPPFGNEQYF.

V is TRBV9 and J is TRBJ2-1; D unresolved. Germline CDR1 reads SGDLS; CDR2 reads YYNGEE. This CDR3 spans 17 amino acids. V dropped 0 bases and J dropped 0 bases, with 13 bases sitting between them. CDR3 in DNA: TGTGCCAGCAGCGTAGCAATACGGGCTAGCTCCTACAATGAGCAGTTCTTC. It specifies CASSVAIRASSYNEQFF.

CDR3 nucleotide sequence: TGTGCTAGTGGCCCAGGGACTAGGCTTGGAGATACGCAGTATTTT. Translating it yields CASGPGTRLGDTQYF. V gene TRBV12-5 combines with J gene TRBJ2-3; TRBD2 matches 8 bases. V lost 6 bases to trimming and J lost 5 bases; unmatched junction nucleotides: 10. Germline CDR1 and CDR2: LGHNT and FRNRAP. There are 15 residues in the CDR3. Full variable domain (outside the CDR3, taken from reference TRBV12-5 and TRBJ2-3): DARVTQTPRHKVTEMGQEVTMRCQPILGHNTVFWYRQTMMQGLELLAYFRNRAPLDDSGMPKDRFSAEMPDATLATLKIQPSEPRDSAVYFCASGPGTRLGDTQYFGPGTRLTVL.

This chain links TRBV13 with TRBJ2-7; D remains ambiguous. Germline values: CDR1 PRHDT, CDR2 FYEKMQ (reference sequence). V lost 5 bases and J 0 bases, leaving 11 bases between the germline ends. This CDR3 contains 14 residues. DNA of the CDR3: TGTGCCAGCAGCATTGACACCTACTCCTACGAGCAGTACTTC. As protein: CASSIDTYSYEQYF.

The chain couples TRBV5-1 to TRBJ2-5; D possibly uses TRBD1 or TRBD2 (5 bases each). Germline V CDR1 and CDR2: SGHRS, YFSETQ. With 7 bases removed from V and 2 bases from J, the gap between germline ends came to 12 bases. This CDR3 has 13 residues. Here the CDR3 reads CASGLGGQETQYF. The CDR3, as DNA: TGCGCCAGCGGGCTTGGGGGACAAGAGACCCAGTACTTC.

The chain carries TRBV27 and TRBJ2-2; D unclear. The CDR3 covers 12 residues. Trimming left V 6 bases short and J 6 bases short, with 8 bases between. The V gene's germline CDR1 is MNHEY and CDR2 SMNVEV (reference sequence). CDR3 region: CASREFPGELFF. In DNA, the CDR3 is TGTGCCAGCAGGGAGTTCCCCGGGGAGCTGTTTTTT.

V usage is TRBV5-1 and J usage is TRBJ2-1, with 15 positions matching TRBD2. The CDR3 has 16 amino acids. The germline gives CDR1 SGHRS, CDR2 YFSETQ. Unmatched junction bases numbered 13, after V lost 8 bases and J lost 10 bases. The CDR3 nucleotides read TGCGCCAGTCTACCCGGACTAGCGGGAGGGCTTACCGAGCAGTTCTTC. This gives the protein CASLPGLAGGLTEQFF.

This clone was counted a single time. The rearrangement links TRBV5-1 to TRBJ1-1; 9 bases are shared with TRBD1. V dropped 4 bases and J dropped 4; count of bases not matched to a gene: 14. Germline values: CDR1 SGHRS, CDR2 YFSETQ. There are 17 residues in the CDR3. In DNA form, the CDR3 reads TGCGCCAGCAGCCCGGTCCCGGGACAGGGATCGGGCACTGAAGCTTTCTTT. Residues: CASSPVPGQGSGTEAFF.

About this clone itself: This sample includes further DNA sequences coding for the same CDR3. This sequence joins TRBV27 and TRBJ2-6, with D uncertain. Trimming removed 1 base from V and 2 bases from J, with 3 bases in between. Germline V gene sequence: CDR1 MNHEY, CDR2 SMNVEV (reference sequence). CDR3 length: 14 amino acids. CDR3 in DNA: TGTGCCAGCAGTTTATTACCTGGGGCCAACGTCCTGACTTTC. It codes for CASSLLPGANVLTF.